The 20 T cell receptor beta chains presented below share a single source sample, sequenced in a study of blood T cell repertoires in COVID-19 (dated by TCRdb to about 2020). To prepare the library, the immunoSEQ multiplex PCR assay was applied. TCRdb's version of the immuneACCESS table is confined to in-frame rearrangements and falls short of the full clone set. An unresolved V gene accounts for under half of the shortfall where checked; the remainder is of unknown origin. The sample profile shows 300,000 to 400,000 clones; about nine tenths of them were found once. The ten largest clonotypes hold 2.6% of the sample. Sequencing was performed on PBMCs or T cells enriched from blood (not recorded which). These receptor sequences come from a man aged 55 to 70 who had recovered from COVID-19.

This clone was seen just once. The rearrangement joins TRBV27 to TRBJ2-1, with D perhaps TRBD2 (5 bases). V gave up 4 bases and J gave up 8 bases, with 15 bases separating them. The CDR3 is 14 residues long. Germline values: CDR1 MNHEY, CDR2 SMNVEV (reference sequence). The CDR3: CASSWGDSAYEQFF. CDR3 nucleotides: TGTGCCAGCAGTTGGGGAGACTCGGCCTATGAGCAGTTCTTC.

The chain couples TRBV6-5 to TRBJ1-2; D might be TRBD1 (6 bases). The V and J ends lost 8 bases and 0 bases respectively, with 16 bases between them. CDR1 is MNHEY and CDR2 is SVGAGI in the germline V gene. The CDR3 runs to 15 residues. This CDR3 is CASGTVGASNYGYTF. CDR3 coding DNA: TGTGCCAGCGGCACCGTGGGGGCCTCTAACTATGGCTACACCTTC.

The chain combines TRBV7-9 with TRBJ2-5; 9 nucleotides match TRBD2. This CDR3 region has 15 residues. Trimming took 1 base from V and 4 from J; bases not matched to a gene: 4. Germline CDR1 reads SEHNR; CDR2 reads FQNEAQ (reference sequence). CDR3 nucleotides: TGTGCCAGCAGCTTAGAGGCTAGCGGGATAGAGACCCAGTACTTC. Encoded protein: CASSLEASGIETQYF.

V gene TRBV15 combines with J gene TRBJ2-7; D might be TRBD1 (5 bases). Trimming removed 0 bases from V and 2 bases from J, with 8 bases in between. The germline V gene encodes CDR1 LNHNV and CDR2 YYDKDF (reference sequence). There are 14 residues in the CDR3. The DNA for the CDR3 is TGTGCCACCAGCAGAGATCAGGGTCCCTACGAGCAGTACTTC. The encoded protein is CATSRDQGPYEQYF.

The chain recombines TRBV6-5 with TRBJ2-7; TRBD2 matches 8 bases. The CDR3 length is 13 residues. The J segment lost 1 base and the V segment lost 8 bases, leaving 4 bases of the junction unmatched. Germline values: CDR1 MNHEY, CDR2 SVGAGI. The CDR3 DNA reads TGTGCCAGCCAAGCGGGGGCTTCCTACGAGCAGTACTTC. Encoded protein: CASQAGASYEQYF.

The V and J genes are TRBV29-1 and TRBJ1-1; D is unclear. In germline, CDR1 is SQVTM, CDR2 ANQGSEA. V was clipped by 4 bases and J by 1 base, with 10 bases between them. The CDR3 has 13 amino acids. The CDR3 DNA follows: TGCAGCGTTGGAGGCGGTGGGAACACTGAAGCTTTCTTT. Translating it yields CSVGGGGNTEAFF.

The sample holds a few counts of this clone. The rearrangement uses TRBV6-2 or TRBV6-3 and TRBJ2-1, with TRBD2 identical over 12 bases. CDR3 size: 16 residues. The J segment lost 3 bases and the V segment lost 6 bases, leaving 6 bases of the junction unmatched. Germline CDR1 reads MNHEY; CDR2 reads SVGEGT. The CDR3 region is CASSRGGLAGYNEQFF. The CDR3 DNA sequence: TGTGCCAGCAGCCGAGGGGGACTAGCGGGCTACAATGAGCAGTTCTTC.

The CDR3 sequence: CASSEDKSLHF. The CDR3 coding sequence is TGTGCCAGCAGTGAAGACAAGTCCCTCCACTTT. J is TRBJ1-6 and V is TRBV6-1; D is undetermined. CDR1 is MNHNS, CDR2 SASEGT, per germline. V lost 1 base and J lost 14, with 6 bases in between. The CDR3 runs to 11 residues.

The CDR3 nucleotides are TGTGCCAGCAGCTTAGGCGGACTAGCGGCAAGCTCCTACAATGAGCAGTTCTTC. It is translated as CASSLGGLAASSYNEQFF. The gene calls are TRBV7-9 and TRBJ2-1; 10 bases fit TRBD2. Trimming cost V 1 base and J 0 bases; bases outside gene matches: 6. The CDR3 is 18 amino acids. In germline, CDR1 is SEHNR, CDR2 FQNEAQ (reference sequence).

This sequence joins TRBV11-3 and TRBJ2-6, with a tentative D call TRBD1 (6 bases). The length of the CDR3 is 16 residues. V was shortened by 3 bases and J by 0 bases, with 9 bases between the two germline ends. CDR1 is SGHNT, CDR2 YENEEA, per germline. The CDR3 sequence is CASSFTGSSGANVLTF. The CDR3 coding sequence is TGTGCCAGCAGCTTCACAGGGAGCTCTGGGGCCAACGTCCTGACTTTC.

This chain joins TRBV5-4 and TRBJ2-1; D perhaps matches TRBD2 (6 bases). The CDR3 is 14 residues long. V shed 5 bases and J shed 0 bases, with 9 bases lying between them. Germline V gene data show CDR1 as SGHNT and CDR2 as YYREEE (reference sequence). The chain's CDR3 is CASSYSGSYNEQFF. The DNA of the CDR3 is TGTGCCAGCAGTTATAGCGGCTCCTACAATGAGCAGTTCTTC.

The V and J genes are TRBV2 and TRBJ2-3, with D perhaps TRBD2 (5 bases). Germline V lookup: CDR1 SNHLY, CDR2 FYNNEI. The CDR3 loop spans 15 amino acids. The germline V and J ends were trimmed by 7 bases and 3 bases, with 17 bases remaining between them. The CDR3 protein is CASTAIDLATDTQYF. CDR3 DNA: TGTGCCAGCACAGCGATCGATTTAGCGACAGATACGCAGTATTTT.

This clone was seen more than once but under ten times. CDR3 in amino acids: CSAYRDTEAFF. The DNA of the CDR3 is TGCAGTGCGTACAGAGACACTGAAGCTTTCTTT. The chain recombines TRBV20-1 with TRBJ1-1; D not resolved. V gave up 6 bases and J gave up 3 bases, with 8 bases separating them. There are 11 residues in the CDR3. Germline CDR1 is DFQATT and CDR2 is SNEGSKA (reference sequence).

This chain uses TRBV19 with TRBJ1-5; 8 bases align to TRBD1. Trimming at V came to 5 bases and at J to 0 bases, leaving 6 bases not matched to a gene. Germline V lookup: CDR1 LNHDA, CDR2 SQIVND (reference sequence). This CDR3 is built from 16 residues. The CDR3 here is CASSLGQGHSNQPQHF. CDR3 nucleotides: TGTGCCAGTAGTTTAGGACAGGGCCATAGCAATCAGCCCCAGCATTTT. Variable domain in full (rest from reference TRBV19 and TRBJ1-5): DGGITQSPKYLFRKEGQNVTLSCEQNLNHDAMYWYRQDPGQGLRLIYYSQIVNDFQKGDIAEGYSVSREKKESFPLTVTSAQKNPTAFYLCASSLGQGHSNQPQHFGDGTRLSIL.

This clone showed up just once. The J gene is TRBJ1-2, the V gene TRBV7-2; 10 nucleotides line up with TRBD1. The V and J ends lost 5 bases and 2 bases, in that order; junction bases with no gene match: 2. This CDR3 is built from 14 residues. Germline-derived CDR1 and CDR2 are SGHTA and FQGNSA. The CDR3 bases are TGTGCCAGCAGCCCGGGACAGGGGAACTATGGCTACACCTTC. This encodes CASSPGQGNYGYTF.

V and J are TRBV7-9 and TRBJ1-3, with 7 bases identical to TRBD1. Germline CDR1 reads SEHNR; CDR2 reads FQNEAQ (reference sequence). The CDR3 runs 14 residues. The trim removed 6 bases at V and 4 bases at J, leaving 6 bases unmatched. The CDR3 is CASSRPGQGNTIYF. The CDR3 DNA is TGTGCCAGCAGTCGTCCGGGACAGGGAAACACCATATATTTT.

The DNA of the CDR3 is TGTGCCATGGGGACAGGGCCACATGGCTACACCTTC. This translates into CAMGTGPHGYTF. The rearrangement links TRBV10-3 to TRBJ1-2, with TRBD1 identical over 9 bases. With V trimmed by 9 bases and J by 6 bases, 5 bases remained unmatched. The CDR3 is 12 residues long. Germline loops: CDR1 ENHRY, CDR2 SYGVKD.

Concerning this clone: A read error may account for a junction end that differs from germline. V is TRBV7-2 and J is TRBJ2-6, with 7 bases lining up with TRBD1. CDR3 size: 16 residues. Germline lookup yields CDR1 SGHTA and CDR2 FQGNSA. CDR3 nucleotides: TGTGCCAGCAGATTAGGGGGCGCTTATGGGGCCAACGTCCTGACTTTC. Its protein product is CASRLGGAYGANVLTF.

The chain employs TRBV21-1 and TRBJ1-5. TRBV21-1 is labeled a pseudogene. The CDR3 covers 20 residues. This CDR3 reads CASYLGSNLRGGASNQPQHF. The CDR3 bases are TGTGCCAGCTACCTCGGGTCTAATTTAAGGGGGGGGGCCTCAAATCAGCCCCAGCATTTT.

This clone is a singleton in its sample. The chain couples TRBV6-5 to TRBJ2-7, with 9 bases matching TRBD2. The ends lost 6 bases at V and 2 bases at J; junction bases unmatched: 5. There are 14 residues in the CDR3. CDR1 is MNHEY, CDR2 SVGAGI, per germline. CDR3 in amino acids: CASRETSGTYEQYF. CDR3 DNA sequence: TGTGCCAGCAGGGAGACTAGCGGAACCTACGAGCAGTACTTC.